This TCR beta chain was profiled in a study of T cell responses to AZD1222 COVID-19 vaccine. Across the study: Pooling of second doses given at about 4 or about 12 weeks was done. General observations from the study: Spike-specific TCR breadth and depth were elevated following two AZD1222 doses. Targeting of unmutated variant regions was reportedly seen in nearly half of spike-specific TCRs.

This CDR3 spans 14 amino acids. The protocol was immunoSEQ multiplex PCR, while the TCRdb copy is restricted to in-frame clones and leaves out a portion. The sample gives 150,000 or so clones, approximately 92% of which show up once; about 4.8% is in the top ten. Regarding this clone: The target antigen is unknown.

V is TRBV21-1 and J is TRBJ2-7; the D segment call TRBD1 is taken from the table without a DNA check. TRBV21-1 is listed as a pseudogene. The sequence came from an adult in good health. The specimen comprised peripheral blood, sampled on day 0 of AZD1222 vaccination. This chain's CDR3 is CASSSWTSYYEQYF. The CDR3 DNA reads TGTGCCAGCAGCTCCTGGACATCCTACTACGAGCAGTACTTC.